A single sample gave rise to the 14 T cell receptor beta chains below, sequenced in a study of cytomegalovirus exposure and HLA in healthy donors. Researchers ran the PCR with 60 Vbeta and 13 Jbeta primers. Clones were sequenced by immunoSEQ multiplex PCR, and TCRdb holds only the in-frame ones, with some missing. The repertoire holds roughly 100,000 clones, with about 83% as singletons. Material for sequencing was PBMCs. Receptors originate from a woman aged 18-29 years in good health and CMV-seropositive.

This chain links TRBV28 with TRBJ1-5, with 9 positions matching TRBD1. Germline-derived CDR1 and CDR2 are MDHEN and SYDVKM. J was trimmed by 4 bases and V by 3 bases; bases with no gene match: 4. The CDR3 contains 15 residues. CDR3 region: CASSFVGQGNQPQHF. DNA for the CDR3: TGTGCCAGCAGTTTCGTGGGACAGGGTAATCAGCCCCAGCATTTT.

The chain recombines TRBV9 with TRBJ2-7; perhaps TRBD2 as D (5 bases). This CDR3 spans 15 amino acids. The germline V gene encodes CDR1 SGDLS and CDR2 YYNGEE. V lost 1 base and J lost 0, with 11 bases in between. The CDR3 protein is CASSVSGMSSYEQYF. CDR3 bases: TGTGCCAGCAGCGTATCGGGGATGAGCTCCTACGAGCAGTACTTC.

This clone was seen just once. The chain's CDR3 is CAGDRVNEQYF. CDR3 in DNA: TGTGCCGGGGACAGGGTTAACGAGCAGTACTTC. The chain recombines TRBV11-3 with TRBJ2-7, with 9 bases matching TRBD1. This CDR3 contains 11 residues. V lost 11 bases, J lost 5 bases, and 4 bases stayed unmatched. Germline-derived CDR1 and CDR2 are SGHNT and YENEEA.

This clone has only one observation. This chain connects TRBV4-2 to TRBJ1-2; 11 nucleotides match TRBD1. J lost 0 bases, V lost 0 bases, and 12 bases had no gene match. The CDR3 runs to 20 residues. In germline, CDR1 is LGHNA, CDR2 YNFKEQ. The CDR3 here is CASSQDDSPGTGGANYGYTF. DNA of the CDR3: TGTGCCAGCAGCCAAGATGATTCCCCCGGGACAGGGGGGGCTAACTATGGCTACACCTTC.

This chain connects TRBV5-1 to TRBJ1-1; D uncertain. CDR3 length equals 14 residues. Per the germline V gene, CDR1 is SGHRS and CDR2 is YFSETQ. Trimming stripped 4 bases from V and 4 bases from J, with 14 bases between. CDR3 bases: TGCGCCAGCAGCCCAGTGGCGACGGGCACTGAAGCTTTCTTT. Its protein product is CASSPVATGTEAFF.

The chain combines TRBV18 with TRBJ1-1, with a possible D match to TRBD1 (6 bases). The V and J ends lost 2 bases and 1 base respectively, with 8 bases between them. This CDR3 comprises 14 residues. Germline V gives CDR1 KGHSH, CDR2 LQKENI. Written as DNA, the CDR3 is TGTGCCAGCTCACCAGTAGGGGGGAACACTGAAGCTTTCTTT. Amino acid sequence: CASSPVGGNTEAFF.

The rearrangement links TRBV2 to TRBJ1-5; TRBD1 agrees at 8 bases. Trimming removed 4 bases from V and 4 bases from J; junction bases left unmatched: 3. The CDR3 consists of 14 residues. Per germline, CDR1 SNHLY and CDR2 FYNNEI. CDR3 nucleotides: TGTGCCAGCAGTGCACAGGGGGTGAATCAGCCCCAGCATTTT. Translation gives CASSAQGVNQPQHF.

This sequence joins TRBV25-1 and TRBJ1-5; no reliable D call. CDR3 length: 14 amino acids. Between the trimmed V and J ends, which lost 1 base and 3 bases, there was a span of 7 bases. Germline V gives CDR1 MGHDK, CDR2 SYGVNS. CDR3 DNA: TGTGCCAGCAGTGAATGGCAGATCAATCAGCCCCAGCATTTT. This translates into CASSEWQINQPQHF. The variable domain in full, with the rest retrieved from reference TRBV25-1 and TRBJ1-5, is EADIYQTPRYLVIGTGKKITLECSQTMGHDKMYWYQQDPGMELHLIHYSYGVNSTEKGDLSSESTVSRIRTEHFPLTLESARPSHTSQYLCASSEWQINQPQHFGDGTRLSIL.

The chain couples TRBV10-1 to TRBJ1-5; 8 bases line up with TRBD1. There are 15 residues in the CDR3. Germline V gene data show CDR1 as WNHNN and CDR2 as SYGVQD (reference sequence). The ends lost 10 bases at V and 1 base at J; junction bases unmatched: 9. CDR3 in amino acids: CATIDRGVSNQPQHF. The DNA of the CDR3 is TGCGCCACCATAGACAGGGGTGTAAGCAATCAGCCCCAGCATTTT.

V usage is TRBV15 and J usage is TRBJ1-1, with a weak D call TRBD1 (5 bases). The CDR3 is 12 amino acids. The germline V gene encodes CDR1 LNHNV and CDR2 YYDKDF (reference sequence). Between the trimmed V and J ends, which lost 5 bases and 11 bases, there was a span of 15 bases. CDR3 in amino acids: CATSGGSGYAFF. CDR3 sequence (DNA): TGTGCCACCAGCGGGGGGTCGGGGTACGCTTTCTTT.

CDR3 protein: CASSGQDSSYTF. The CDR3 nucleotides read TGTGCCAGCAGTGGACAGGACTCCAGCTACACCTTC. The chain couples TRBV6-5 to TRBJ1-2, with TRBD1 matching 7 bases. The CDR3 covers 12 residues. V was pared by 5 bases and J by 9 bases, with 6 bases of the junction left unmatched. CDR1 and CDR2 (germline): MNHEY, SVGAGI.

The CDR3 sequence: CASTNGLEGYTF. The DNA for the CDR3 is TGTGCCAGCACCAACGGACTAGAGGGCTACACCTTC. The chain recombines TRBV13 with TRBJ1-2; D ambiguous. Trimming pared 7 bases from V and 8 bases from J, leaving 14 bases between. Germline CDR1 PRHDT, CDR2 FYEKMQ (reference sequence). The CDR3 is 12 residues long.

The rearrangement links TRBV30 to TRBJ2-1; 7 nucleotides agree with TRBD2. V shed 0 bases, J shed 3 bases, and the junction held 5 bases outside the gene matches. Germline CDR1 is GTSNPN and CDR2 is SVGIG (reference sequence). The CDR3 has 15 amino acids. The chain's CDR3 is CAWSVRAGDYNEQFF. As DNA, the CDR3 is TGTGCCTGGAGTGTACGGGCGGGAGACTACAATGAGCAGTTCTTC.

The chain carries TRBV9 and TRBJ2-3; 7 nucleotides match TRBD2. The CDR3 is 14 amino acids. Trimming at V came to 3 bases and at J to 1 base, leaving 2 bases not matched to a gene. Germline CDR1 reads SGDLS; CDR2 reads YYNGEE. Here the CDR3 reads CASSAGRGTDTQYF. The CDR3 DNA reads TGTGCCAGCAGCGCAGGGAGGGGCACAGATACGCAGTATTTT.